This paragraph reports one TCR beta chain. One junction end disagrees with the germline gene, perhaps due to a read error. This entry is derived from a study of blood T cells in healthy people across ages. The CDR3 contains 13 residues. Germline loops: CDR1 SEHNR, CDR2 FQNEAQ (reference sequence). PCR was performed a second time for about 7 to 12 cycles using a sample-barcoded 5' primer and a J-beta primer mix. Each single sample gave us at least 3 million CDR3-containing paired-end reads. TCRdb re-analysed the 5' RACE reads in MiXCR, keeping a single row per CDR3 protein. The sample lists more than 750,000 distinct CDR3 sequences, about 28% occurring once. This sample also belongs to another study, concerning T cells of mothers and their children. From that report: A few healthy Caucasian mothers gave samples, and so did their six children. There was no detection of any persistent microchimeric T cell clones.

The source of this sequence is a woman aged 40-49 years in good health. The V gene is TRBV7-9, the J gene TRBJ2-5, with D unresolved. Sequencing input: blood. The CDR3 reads CASSLVSLWTQYF. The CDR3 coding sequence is TGCGCCAGCAGCTTGGTGTCTCTATGGACCCAGTACTTC.